This TCR beta chain emerged from a study of blood T cell repertoires in COVID-19. Looked up from germline, CDR1 is LGHNA and CDR2 is YNFKEQ. The V and J ends lost 0 bases and 6 bases, in that order; junction bases with no gene match: 4. This CDR3 is 15 amino acids long. Clinical history as reported by participants underpinned cohort assignment. Cohort 3 donors were reported recovered after two negative PCRs, clearance, or symptom resolution. Study processing details: By means of reference gene primer amplification, nucleated cell counts were estimated. Clones were read by immunoSEQ multiplex PCR, and TCRdb kept only the in-frame ones, dropping some. V and J calls plus clone size are reproduced from that table; the DNA served to infer D and trimming. The table has roughly 200,000 clones, roughly 90% seen once. This clone was picked up one time.

Sequenced: PBMCs or T cells enriched from blood (not recorded which). This TCR derives from a woman younger than 45 who had recovered from COVID-19. The chain is built from TRBV4-2 and TRBJ1-4; TRBD1 matches at 7 bases. The CDR3 region has the DNA TGTGCCAGCAGCCAAGAAAGGGGGCCCGATGAAAAACTGTTTTTT. This gives the protein CASSQERGPDEKLFF.